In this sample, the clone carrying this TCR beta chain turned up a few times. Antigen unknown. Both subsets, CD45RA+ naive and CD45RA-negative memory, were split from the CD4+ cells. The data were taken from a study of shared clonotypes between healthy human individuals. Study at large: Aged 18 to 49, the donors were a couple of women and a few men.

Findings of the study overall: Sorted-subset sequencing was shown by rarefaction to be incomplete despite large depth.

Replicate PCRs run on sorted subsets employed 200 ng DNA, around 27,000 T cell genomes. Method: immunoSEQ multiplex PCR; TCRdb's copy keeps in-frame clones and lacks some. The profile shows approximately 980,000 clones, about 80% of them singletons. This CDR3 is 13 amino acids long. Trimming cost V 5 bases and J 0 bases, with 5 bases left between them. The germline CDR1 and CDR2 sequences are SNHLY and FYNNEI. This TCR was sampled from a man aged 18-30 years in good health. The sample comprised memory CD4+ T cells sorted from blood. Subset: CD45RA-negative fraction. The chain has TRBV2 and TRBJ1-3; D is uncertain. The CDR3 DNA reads TGTGCCAGCAGTTCTCACTCTGGAAACACCATATATTTT. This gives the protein CASSSHSGNTIYF.